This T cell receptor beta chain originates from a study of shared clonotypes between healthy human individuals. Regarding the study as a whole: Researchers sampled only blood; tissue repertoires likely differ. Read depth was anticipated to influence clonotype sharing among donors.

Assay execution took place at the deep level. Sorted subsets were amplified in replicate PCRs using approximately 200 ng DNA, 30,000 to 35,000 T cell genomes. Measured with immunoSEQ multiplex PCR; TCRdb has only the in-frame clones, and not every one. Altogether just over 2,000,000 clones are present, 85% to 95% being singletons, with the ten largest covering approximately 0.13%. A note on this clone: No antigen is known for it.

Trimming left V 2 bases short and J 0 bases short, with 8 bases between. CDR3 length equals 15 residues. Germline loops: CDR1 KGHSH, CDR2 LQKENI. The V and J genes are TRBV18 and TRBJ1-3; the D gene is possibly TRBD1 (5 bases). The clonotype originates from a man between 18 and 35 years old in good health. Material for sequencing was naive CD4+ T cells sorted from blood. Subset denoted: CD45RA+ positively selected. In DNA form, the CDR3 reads TGTGCCAGCTCACCAGGGACGAACTCTGGAAACACCATATATTTT. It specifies CASSPGTNSGNTIYF.